A selection of T cell receptor beta chains follows, all from one sample in a study of blood T cell repertoires in COVID-19. Assay used: immunoSEQ multiplex PCR; TCRdb lists only in-frame clones, some missing. The repertoire holds over 60,000 clones, with about four fifths as singletons. Sequencing input: peripheral blood. The source is a human donor in a cohort sampled during active COVID-19. Each CDR3 is given with its conserved first and last residue. D genes are given only for firm matches. Clone size, where shown, is once, few, many, or a class for clones that have expanded.

j_call clone_size d_call v_call cdr3_aa cdr3_nt
TRBJ2-3 few - TRBV19 CATMGASTDTQYF TGTGCCACCATGGGGGCTAGCACAGATACGCAGTATTTT
TRBJ2-7 - TRBD2 TRBV7-8 CASSLMLGSGANTLKYEQYF TGTGCCAGCAGCTTAATGCTCGGTAGCGGGGCTAACACTCTAAAGTACGAGCAGTACTTC
TRBJ1-3 - - TRBV3-1/TRBV3-2 CASSQDPVSGNTIYF TGTGCCAGCAGCCAAGATCCAGTCTCTGGAAACACCATATATTTT
TRBJ1-1 - TRBD1 TRBV19 CASKSRGLSTEAFF TGTGCCAGTAAATCCAGGGGGCTGAGCACTGAAGCTTTCTTT
TRBJ2-7 once TRBD1 TRBV15 CATSRMDRLGEQYF TGTGCCACCAGCAGAATGGACAGGCTGGGCGAGCAGTACTTC
TRBJ2-5 - TRBD2 TRBV18 CASSQGTSGTGWETQYF TGTGCCAGCTCCCAAGGGACTAGCGGGACTGGATGGGAGACCCAGTACTTC
TRBJ2-7 - - TRBV5-1 CASSPAGGSYEQYF TGCGCCAGCAGCCCGGCCGGCGGATCCTACGAGCAGTACTTC
TRBJ1-2 - - TRBV5-1 CASSLQGDYGYTF TGCGCCAGCAGCCTACAGGGTGACTATGGCTACACCTTC
TRBJ2-5 - - TRBV5-8 CASSFGQGGETQYF TGTGCCAGCAGCTTCGGACAGGGAGGGGAGACCCAGTACTTC
TRBJ2-2 once TRBD2 TRBV13 CASSLGVAGLTGELFF TGTGCCAGCAGCTTGGGGGTAGCGGGACTCACCGGGGAGCTGTTTTTT
TRBJ1-2 - TRBD1 TRBV27 CASSLGQGAPYYGYTF TGTGCCAGCAGTTTAGGGCAGGGGGCGCCTTACTATGGCTACACCTTC
TRBJ2-7 once - TRBV12-3/TRBV12-4 CASSSAGDYEQYF TGTGCCAGCAGTTCCGCGGGCGACTACGAGCAGTACTTC
TRBJ1-5 - TRBD1 TRBV28 CASRAGGDQPQHF TGTGCCAGCAGAGCAGGGGGAGATCAGCCCCAGCATTTT
TRBJ1-4 - TRBD1 TRBV7-2 CASSLVGQGLSEKLFF TGTGCCAGCAGCTTAGTGGGACAGGGACTGAGTGAAAAACTGTTTTTT
TRBJ2-3 - - TRBV2 CASSDAGRTDTQYF TGTGCCAGCAGTGATGCGGGGCGCACAGATACGCAGTATTTT
TRBJ2-7 - TRBD1 TRBV15 CATSRERGPAYEQYF TGTGCCACCAGCAGAGAAAGGGGGCCAGCCTACGAGCAGTACTTC
TRBJ1-4 - - TRBV5-1 CASSLAGGTREKLFF TGCGCCAGCAGCTTGGCCGGGGGAACTAGGGAAAAACTGTTTTTT
TRBJ1-2 - - TRBV2 CASSGQGIVHGYTF TGTGCCAGCAGTGGTCAGGGTATAGTCCATGGCTACACCTTC
TRBJ1-6 - - TRBV6-2/TRBV6-3 CASSSGQGRNSPLHF TGTGCCAGCAGTTCGGGACAAGGACGGAATTCACCCCTCCACTTT